This T cell receptor (beta chain) was identified during a study of regulatory T cells in long-lasting Graves disease. Overall study context: Newly diagnosed Graves' patients took antithyroid drugs under 3 months. Study observations and caveats: Newly diagnosed Graves' patients had higher TCR diversity than persistent ones.

This clonotype has more than one count but fewer than ten. What it recognizes is unknown. At one end, the junction sequence differs from germline, possibly due to a read error. Time point defined: newly diagnosed GD, antithyroid drugs for less than 3 months. Extracted PBMC RNA gave rise to the TCR library. The CDR3 is 14 amino acids. Building of the TCR beta libraries involved iRepertoire HTBI primers and Arm-PCR of CDR3 regions. Using its own MiXCR run on the multiplex PCR reads, TCRdb lists one record per CDR3 protein. Here the sample spans about 450,000 distinct CDR3 sequences, approximately 15% being singletons. A further study also used this sample, focusing on T cells in Graves' hyperthyroidism and ophthalmopathy. That study reports: It was considered stable Graves' hyperthyroidism when ophthalmopathy did not progress within 18 months. In the analysis, a 13 V-J model separated ophthalmopathy from stable hyperthyroidism.

The sequence derives from a woman aged 45-59 years with Graves disease. Sequencing used peripheral blood mononuclear cells (PBMCs), obtained at new diagnosis, from a patient treated with antithyroid drugs. The V call is TRBV12-3 or TRBV12-4, the J call TRBJ2-1, with 8 bases matching TRBD2. CDR3 sequence: CVSRYGLARDEQFF. DNA of the CDR3: TGTGTCAGCAGGTACGGACTAGCCAGGGATGAGCAGTTCTTC.